These 20 T cell receptor beta chains were all obtained from the same sample, sequenced in a study of OX40 agonist ivuxolimab in advanced cancers. Clones were sequenced by immunoSEQ multiplex PCR, and TCRdb holds only the in-frame ones, with some missing. The sample consists of tens of thousands of clones, roughly 80% of them appearing once. The sample consisted of CD4+ or CD8+ T cells sorted from blood, taken in a trial of the OX40 agonist ivuxolimab. The receptors here all came from an adult with an advanced solid tumor such as melanoma, head and neck, liver or kidney cancer.

The V call is TRBV6-5, the J call TRBJ2-1; D tentatively reads TRBD1 or TRBD2 (5 bases each). The CDR3 has 15 amino acids. Germline lookup yields CDR1 MNHEY and CDR2 SVGAGI. The V and J ends lost 5 bases and 7 bases respectively, with 18 bases between them. CDR3: CASSIPGTFANEQFF. DNA of the CDR3: TGTGCCAGCAGTATACCCGGGACGTTCGCTAATGAGCAGTTCTTC.

This clone was detected only once. This sequence joins TRBV6-1 and TRBJ1-2, with a tentative D call TRBD1 (5 bases). The germline V and J ends were trimmed by 2 bases and 6 bases, with 10 bases remaining between them. Per the germline V gene, CDR1 is MNHNS and CDR2 is SASEGT. The CDR3 length is 13 residues. The CDR3 sequence: CASSESWGDGYTF. The CDR3 bases are TGTGCCAGCAGTGAATCTTGGGGGGATGGCTACACCTTC.

The chain links TRBV9 to TRBJ2-5, with no clear D. The ends were cut back, 0 bases at V and 3 bases at J, with 9 bases in the middle. The CDR3 runs to 14 residues. Germline V gene sequence: CDR1 SGDLS, CDR2 YYNGEE. CDR3: CASSVAPVKETQYF. CDR3 bases: TGTGCCAGCAGCGTAGCTCCGGTTAAAGAGACCCAGTACTTC.

The chain combines TRBV11-3 with TRBJ1-1; no definite D call. Trimming left V 1 base short and J 8 bases short, with 5 bases between. This CDR3 is built from 11 residues. Germline values: CDR1 SGHNT, CDR2 YENEEA. CDR3 nucleotides: TGTGCCAGCAGCTTAGCAAACGAAGCTTTCTTT. It yields the protein CASSLANEAFF.

The chain employs TRBV27 and TRBJ2-3; TRBD2 matches 8 bases. V dropped 4 bases and J dropped 2; count of bases not matched to a gene: 14. Germline CDR1 is MNHEY and CDR2 is SMNVEV (reference sequence). The CDR3 is 18 residues long. The CDR3: CASSSPRLASQSTDTQYF. The CDR3 DNA reads TGTGCCAGCAGTTCCCCCAGACTAGCGAGCCAATCCACAGATACGCAGTATTTT.

This rearrangement joins TRBV5-1 to TRBJ2-1, with D hard to call. Trimming removed 1 base from V and 6 bases from J, with 14 bases in between. Germline loops: CDR1 SGHRS, CDR2 YFSETQ. The CDR3 consists of 15 residues. The DNA for the CDR3 is TGCGCCAGCAGCTTGACTGCGGATCCATCCAATGAGCAGTTCTTC. Protein: CASSLTADPSNEQFF.

Concerning this clone: Other nucleotide sequences in the sample specify the same CDR3. V is TRBV5-1 and J is TRBJ2-5, with D hard to call. This CDR3 is built from 11 residues. Trimming pared 0 bases from V and 4 bases from J, leaving 1 base between. The germline V gene has CDR1 SGHRS and CDR2 YFSETQ. CDR3 in DNA: TGCGCCAGCAGCTTGGCAGAGACCCAGTACTTC. Protein: CASSLAETQYF.

J is TRBJ1-2 and V is TRBV2; TRBD1 is a possible D gene (6 bases). This CDR3 contains 14 residues. Per germline, CDR1 SNHLY and CDR2 FYNNEI. V was clipped by 5 bases and J by 4 bases, with 14 bases between them. CDR3 protein: CASSPDRNSYGYTF. The CDR3 region has the DNA TGTGCCAGCAGTCCGGACAGAAACTCCTATGGCTACACCTTC.

The genes are TRBV4-1 and TRBJ1-5; possibly TRBD1 for D (6 bases). V lost 1 base and J lost 7, with 20 bases in between. Germline V gene data show CDR1 as MGHRA and CDR2 as YSYEKL. The CDR3 length is 17 residues. The CDR3, as DNA: TGCGCCAGCAGCCAAGCCGCCCCCCGACAGGTCTACCAGCCCCAGCATTTT. It is translated as CASSQAAPRQVYQPQHF.

Details on this clone: This sample also contains other DNA sequences that code for the same CDR3. This chain links TRBV6-5 with TRBJ1-5; 8 nucleotides align to TRBD1. Germline trimming cut 4 bases from V and 5 bases from J; bases unmatched to any gene: 4. There are 14 residues in the CDR3. Germline CDR1 MNHEY, CDR2 SVGAGI. The CDR3 reads CASSWGTGDQPQHF. CDR3 in DNA: TGTGCCAGCAGTTGGGGGACAGGCGATCAGCCCCAGCATTTT.

This sequence joins TRBV19 and TRBJ2-3, with 8 nucleotides matching TRBD2. The ends lost 7 bases at V and 4 bases at J; junction bases unmatched: 10. This CDR3 contains 15 residues. The V gene's germline CDR1 is LNHDA and CDR2 SQIVND (reference sequence). The CDR3 coding sequence is TGTGCCAGTAAGGAAAGCGGGAGAGGGGCAGATACGCAGTATTTT. It codes for CASKESGRGADTQYF.

The V and J genes are TRBV4-3 and TRBJ1-5, with D perhaps TRBD1 (5 bases). The germline V and J ends were trimmed by 0 bases and 4 bases, with 10 bases remaining between them. This CDR3 spans 15 amino acids. Looked up from germline, CDR1 is LGHNA and CDR2 is YSLEER. CDR3 residues: CASSQDVTANQPQHF. The CDR3 bases are TGCGCCAGCAGCCAAGACGTGACAGCGAATCAGCCCCAGCATTTT.

This clone was recorded once. The chain links TRBV30 to TRBJ2-1, with TRBD2 identical over 9 bases. Looked up from germline, CDR1 is GTSNPN and CDR2 is SVGIG (reference sequence). The CDR3 covers 16 residues. The J segment lost 4 bases and the V segment lost 2 bases, leaving 9 bases of the junction unmatched. The CDR3 DNA reads TGTGCCTGGAGTTCCCCGACTAGCGGTTATTACAATGAGCAGTTCTTC. The encoded protein is CAWSSPTSGYYNEQFF.

This chain joins TRBV18 and TRBJ2-7; D perhaps matches TRBD1 (6 bases). This CDR3 comprises 16 residues. Germline assignment: CDR1 KGHSH and CDR2 LQKENI. V was pared by 1 base and J by 2 bases, with 15 bases between. CDR3 sequence reads: CASSPLGGSRPYEQYF. The CDR3 bases are TGTGCCAGCTCACCACTTGGGGGCTCTAGGCCCTACGAGCAGTACTTC.

In this sample, this clone turned up a few times. The V call is TRBV7-2, the J call TRBJ1-6; a possible D gene is TRBD1 (5 bases). The CDR3 spans 14 residues. Germline CDR1 and CDR2: SGHTA and FQGNSA. V was trimmed by 1 base and J by 8 bases, leaving 9 bases between them. The CDR3 loop reads CASSLDQGDSPLHF. In DNA form, the CDR3 reads TGTGCCAGCAGCTTAGACCAGGGAGATTCACCCCTCCACTTT.

The chain employs TRBV5-4 and TRBJ1-5; weak D call: TRBD1 (6 bases). The CDR3 is made up of 14 amino acids. From germline, CDR1 is SGHNT and CDR2 YYREEE (reference sequence). V was pared by 0 bases and J by 10 bases, with 14 bases between. CDR3 sequence reads: CASSLDGQPGPQHF. The CDR3 nucleotides read TGTGCCAGCAGCTTGGATGGACAGCCGGGTCCCCAGCATTTT.

This sequence joins TRBV9 and TRBJ2-2; 8 nucleotides line up with TRBD1. In germline, CDR1 is SGDLS, CDR2 YYNGEE. V lost 4 bases to trimming and J lost 1 base; unmatched junction nucleotides: 3. The CDR3 is 15 amino acids. DNA of the CDR3: TGTGCCAGCAGCCTCGGACAGGGGAACACCGGGGAGCTGTTTTTT. It specifies CASSLGQGNTGELFF. Based on the CDR3 plus reference TRBV9 and TRBJ2-2, the full variable domain is DSGVTQTPKHLITATGQRVTLRCSPRSGDLSVYWYQQSLDQGLQFLIQYYNGEERAKGNILERFSAQQFPDLHSELNLSSLELGDSALYFCASSLGQGNTGELFFGEGSRLTVL.

The rearrangement uses TRBV7-2 and TRBJ2-3; a weak D match, TRBD2 (5 bases). V shed 1 base and J shed 6 bases, with 20 bases lying between them. In germline, CDR1 is SGHTA, CDR2 FQGNSA. CDR3 length: 17 amino acids. CDR3 sequence reads: CASSLGGRISSPDTQYF. The CDR3 nucleotides read TGTGCCAGCAGCTTAGGAGGGCGAATATCCTCACCGGATACGCAGTATTTT.

This chain uses TRBV19 with TRBJ2-6; D not resolved. V gave up 3 bases and J gave up 6 bases, with 18 bases separating them. Germline CDR1 and CDR2: LNHDA and SQIVND (reference sequence). The CDR3 length is 17 residues. The CDR3: CASSIFPEPATANVLTF. The DNA of the CDR3 is TGTGCCAGTAGTATTTTTCCTGAGCCGGCGACGGCCAACGTCCTGACTTTC.

This chain joins TRBV5-1 and TRBJ2-1; D possibly corresponds to TRBD2 (5 bases). Germline V gene sequence: CDR1 SGHRS, CDR2 YFSETQ. Trimming removed 3 bases from V and 2 bases from J, with 6 bases in between. CDR3 length: 13 residues. The CDR3 DNA follows: TGCGCCAGCAGCTCCGGGACCTACAATGAGCAGTTCTTC. Amino acid sequence: CASSSGTYNEQFF.